One sample yielded the 13 T cell receptor beta chains listed below, sequenced in a study of blood T cell repertoires in COVID-19. Clones were read by immunoSEQ multiplex PCR, and TCRdb kept only the in-frame ones, dropping some. Counted here are approximately 150,000 clones, 88% occurring once; the ten biggest clones make up 1.5% to 2%. Specimen: peripheral blood. The source of these receptors is a man aged 70-80 years with acute or convalescent COVID-19.

The gene calls are TRBV9 and TRBJ1-1; D possibly corresponds to TRBD1 (6 bases). The germline gives CDR1 SGDLS, CDR2 YYNGEE. The CDR3 extends over 15 amino acids. V was trimmed by 0 bases and J by 1 base, leaving 10 bases between them. The CDR3, as DNA: TGTGCCAGCAGCGTAGAACCGACAGGGAACACTGAAGCTTTCTTT. Protein sequence: CASSVEPTGNTEAFF.

The chain has TRBV7-8 and TRBJ2-7, with D possibly TRBD1 on 5 matching bases. Between the trimmed V and J ends, which lost 1 base and 2 bases, there was a span of 12 bases. This CDR3 has 15 residues. CDR1 SGHVS and CDR2 FQNEAQ come from the germline V gene. In DNA form, the CDR3 reads TGTGCCAGCAGCTTAGGCAGGGCGCGTACCTACGAGCAGTACTTC. This sequence encodes CASSLGRARTYEQYF.

The J gene is TRBJ1-1, the V gene TRBV4-1, with TRBD1 matching over 9 bases. The CDR3 consists of 17 residues. Germline V CDR1 and CDR2: MGHRA, YSYEKL. With 1 base clipped from V and 4 bases from J, the junction kept 10 bases outside the gene matches. The CDR3 is CASSQAPTGGGGTEAFF. CDR3 in DNA: TGCGCCAGCAGCCAAGCCCCTACAGGGGGCGGGGGCACTGAAGCTTTCTTT.

The chain uses TRBV28 and TRBJ2-5; maybe TRBD2 (6 bases). Germline loops: CDR1 MDHEN, CDR2 SYDVKM. The CDR3 extends over 16 amino acids. The V end was cut by 3 bases, the J end by 1 base, with 15 bases between. CDR3 protein: CASSFLQVAVQETQYF. In nucleotides, the CDR3 is TGTGCCAGCAGTTTTCTCCAGGTAGCGGTCCAAGAGACCCAGTACTTC.

This clone was seen just once. The CDR3 DNA reads TGTGCCAGGACCGGCGGGGACACGACGCAGGACAGGGCGCGGTTCATAGATACGCAGTATTTT. Residues: CARTGGDTTQDRARFIDTQYF. V gene TRBV21-1 combines with J gene TRBJ2-3; the table's D gene call, TRBD1, was not cross checked with the DNA. TRBV21-1 is a pseudogene. This CDR3 comprises 21 residues.

This chain joins TRBV30 and TRBJ2-4; 8 nucleotides align to TRBD1. Unmatched junction bases numbered 7, after V lost 3 bases and J lost 0 bases. CDR1 is GTSNPN and CDR2 is SVGIG in the germline V gene (reference sequence). The CDR3 consists of 16 residues. The CDR3 DNA reads TGTGCCTGGAGGGCGACAGGGGCCATAGCCAAAAACATTCAGTACTTC. Protein: CAWRATGAIAKNIQYF. Filled out from reference TRBV30 and TRBJ2-4, the complete variable domain reads SQTIHQWPATLVQPVGSPLSLECTVEGTSNPNLYWYRQAAGRGLQLLFYSVGIGQISSEVPQNLSASRPQDRQFILSSKKLLLSDSGFYLCAWRATGAIAKNIQYFGAGTRLSVL.

V gene TRBV19 combines with J gene TRBJ1-4; D not certain. Trimming cost V 10 bases and J 0 bases, with 18 bases left between them. The CDR3 loop spans 16 amino acids. CDR1 LNHDA and CDR2 SQIVND come from the germline V gene (reference sequence). CDR3 DNA: TGTGCCACCCAGCTCAGTGAGGCGACAACTAATGAAAAACTGTTTTTT. Protein sequence: CATQLSEATTNEKLFF.

The chain uses TRBV5-1 and TRBJ1-2; possibly TRBD1 for D (5 bases). CDR1 is SGHRS, CDR2 YFSETQ, per germline. V lost 0 bases and J 5 bases, leaving 8 bases between the germline ends. The CDR3 consists of 13 residues. The CDR3 spells CASSLEGTYGYTF. CDR3 sequence (DNA): TGCGCCAGCAGCTTGGAGGGGACTTATGGCTACACCTTC.

The gene calls are TRBV5-1 and TRBJ1-4, with 10 bases that match TRBD1. CDR3 size: 14 residues. Germline V gene lookup returns CDR1 SGHRS and CDR2 YFSETQ. With 4 bases clipped from V and 7 bases from J, the junction kept 4 bases outside the gene matches. In DNA, the CDR3 is TGCGCCAGCAGCGGGACAGGGGCGGCTGAAAAACTGTTTTTT. It is translated as CASSGTGAAEKLFF. Looking up the rest from reference TRBV5-1 and TRBJ1-4 gives the full variable domain: KAGVTQTPRYLIKTRGQQVTLSCSPISGHRSVSWYQQTPGQGLQFLFEYFSETQRNKGNFPGRFSGRQFSNSRSEMNVSTLELGDSALYLCASSGTGAAEKLFFGSGTQLSVL.

V usage is TRBV5-1 and J usage is TRBJ2-3; 10 bases fit TRBD2. The CDR3 sequence is 16 residues long. The germline V gene has CDR1 SGHRS and CDR2 YFSETQ. V was pared by 0 bases and J by 5 bases, with 6 bases of the junction left unmatched. The CDR3 coding sequence is TGCGCCAGCAGCTTGGTTCTAGCGGGAGTTGGAGATACGCAGTATTTT. Translating gives CASSLVLAGVGDTQYF.

The chain has TRBV5-1 and TRBJ2-2; 7 bases are shared with TRBD2. The CDR3 extends over 18 amino acids. Per germline, CDR1 SGHRS and CDR2 YFSETQ. V was clipped by 4 bases and J by 3 bases; unmatched bases: 15. The CDR3 DNA is TGCGCCAGCAGCACCCGGGGGGTAGGTGGCGGCTACACCGGGGAGCTGTTTTTT. Translated, it gives CASSTRGVGGGYTGELFF.

There are a few counts of this clone. DNA for the CDR3: TGTGCCAGCAGAGGACAGGGCCCTTCACCCCTCCACTTT. It encodes CASRGQGPSPLHF. The genes are TRBV7-6 and TRBJ1-6, with TRBD1 matching 8 bases. Germline CDR1 reads SGHVS; CDR2 reads FNYEAQ. The CDR3 loop spans 13 amino acids. The V gene end was trimmed by 6 bases and the J gene end by 9 bases; junction bases not matched to a gene: 4.

J is TRBJ1-6 and V is TRBV11-2, with a tentative D call TRBD1 (5 bases). Germline V gene sequence: CDR1 SGHAT, CDR2 FQNNGV. Deletions cut 3 bases from V and 0 bases from J, with 9 bases between. The CDR3 spans 16 residues. The CDR3 here is CASSLGGSSYNSPLHF. CDR3 DNA: TGTGCCAGCAGCTTGGGGGGAAGCTCCTATAATTCACCCCTCCACTTT.